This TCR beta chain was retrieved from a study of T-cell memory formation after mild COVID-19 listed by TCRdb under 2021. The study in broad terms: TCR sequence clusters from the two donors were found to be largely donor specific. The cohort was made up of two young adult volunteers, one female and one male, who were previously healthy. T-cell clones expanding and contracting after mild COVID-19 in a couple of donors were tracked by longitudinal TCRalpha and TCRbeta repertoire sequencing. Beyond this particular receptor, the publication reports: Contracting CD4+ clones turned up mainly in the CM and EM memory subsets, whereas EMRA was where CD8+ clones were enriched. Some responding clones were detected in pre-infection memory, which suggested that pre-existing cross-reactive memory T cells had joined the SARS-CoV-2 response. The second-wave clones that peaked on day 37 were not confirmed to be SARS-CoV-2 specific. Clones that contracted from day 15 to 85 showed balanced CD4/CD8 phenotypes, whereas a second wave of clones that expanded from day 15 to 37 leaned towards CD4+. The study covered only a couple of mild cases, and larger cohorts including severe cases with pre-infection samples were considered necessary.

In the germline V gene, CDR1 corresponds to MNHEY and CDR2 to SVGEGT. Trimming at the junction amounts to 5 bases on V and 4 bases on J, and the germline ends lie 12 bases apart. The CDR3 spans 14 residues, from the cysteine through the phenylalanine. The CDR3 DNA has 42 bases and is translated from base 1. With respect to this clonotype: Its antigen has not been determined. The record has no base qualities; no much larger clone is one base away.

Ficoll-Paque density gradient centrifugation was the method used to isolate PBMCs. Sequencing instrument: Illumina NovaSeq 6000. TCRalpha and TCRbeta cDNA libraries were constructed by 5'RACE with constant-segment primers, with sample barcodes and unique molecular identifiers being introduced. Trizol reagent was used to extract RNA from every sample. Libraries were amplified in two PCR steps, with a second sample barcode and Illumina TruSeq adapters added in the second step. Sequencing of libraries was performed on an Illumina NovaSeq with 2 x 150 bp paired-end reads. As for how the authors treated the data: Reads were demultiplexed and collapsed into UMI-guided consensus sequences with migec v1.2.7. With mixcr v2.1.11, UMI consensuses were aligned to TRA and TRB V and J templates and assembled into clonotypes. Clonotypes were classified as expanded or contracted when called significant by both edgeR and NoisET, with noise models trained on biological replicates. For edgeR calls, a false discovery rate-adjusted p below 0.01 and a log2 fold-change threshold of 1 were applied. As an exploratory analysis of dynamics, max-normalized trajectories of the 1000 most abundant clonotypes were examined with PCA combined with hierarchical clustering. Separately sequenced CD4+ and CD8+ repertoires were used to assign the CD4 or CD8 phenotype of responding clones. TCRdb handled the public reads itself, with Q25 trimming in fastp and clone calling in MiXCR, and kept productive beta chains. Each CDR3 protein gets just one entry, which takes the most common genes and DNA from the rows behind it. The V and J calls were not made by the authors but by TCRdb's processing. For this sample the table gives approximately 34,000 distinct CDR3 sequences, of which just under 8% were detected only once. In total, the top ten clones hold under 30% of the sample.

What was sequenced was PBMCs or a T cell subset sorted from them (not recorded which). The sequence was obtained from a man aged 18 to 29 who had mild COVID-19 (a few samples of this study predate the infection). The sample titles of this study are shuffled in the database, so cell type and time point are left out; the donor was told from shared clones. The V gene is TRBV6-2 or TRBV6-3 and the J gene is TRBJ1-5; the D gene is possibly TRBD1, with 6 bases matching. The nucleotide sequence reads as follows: TGTGCCAGCAGTCACTTGGACAGAAATCAGCCCCAGCATTTT. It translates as CASSHLDRNQPQHF.